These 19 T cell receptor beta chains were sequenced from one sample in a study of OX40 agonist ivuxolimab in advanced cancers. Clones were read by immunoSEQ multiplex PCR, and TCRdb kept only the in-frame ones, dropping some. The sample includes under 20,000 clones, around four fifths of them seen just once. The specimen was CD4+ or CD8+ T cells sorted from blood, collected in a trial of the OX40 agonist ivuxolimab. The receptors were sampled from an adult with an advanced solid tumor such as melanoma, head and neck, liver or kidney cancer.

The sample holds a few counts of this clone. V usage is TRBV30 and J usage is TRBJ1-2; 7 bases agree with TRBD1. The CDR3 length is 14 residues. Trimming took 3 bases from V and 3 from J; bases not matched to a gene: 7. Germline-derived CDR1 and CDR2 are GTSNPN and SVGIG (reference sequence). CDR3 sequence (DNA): TGTGCCTGGAGGGTGGACAGGTCTTACTATGGCTACACCTTC. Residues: CAWRVDRSYYGYTF.

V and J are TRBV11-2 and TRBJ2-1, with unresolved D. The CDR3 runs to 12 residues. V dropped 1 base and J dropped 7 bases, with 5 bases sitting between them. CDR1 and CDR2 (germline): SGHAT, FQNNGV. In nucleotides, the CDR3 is TGTGCCAGCAGCTTAGCCGAAAATGAGCAGTTCTTC. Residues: CASSLAENEQFF.

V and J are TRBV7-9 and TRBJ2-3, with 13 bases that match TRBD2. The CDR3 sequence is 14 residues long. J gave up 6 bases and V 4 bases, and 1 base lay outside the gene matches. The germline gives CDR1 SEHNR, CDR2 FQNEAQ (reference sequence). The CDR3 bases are TGTGCCAGCAGCTCGACTAGCGGGAGGGATACGCAGTATTTT. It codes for CASSSTSGRDTQYF.

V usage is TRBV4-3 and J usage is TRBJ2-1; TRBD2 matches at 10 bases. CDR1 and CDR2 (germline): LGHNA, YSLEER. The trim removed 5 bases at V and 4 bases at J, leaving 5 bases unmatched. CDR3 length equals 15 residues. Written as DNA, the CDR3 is TGCGCCAGCAGCTGGGCTAGCGGGAGTTACAATGAGCAGTTCTTC. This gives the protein CASSWASGSYNEQFF.

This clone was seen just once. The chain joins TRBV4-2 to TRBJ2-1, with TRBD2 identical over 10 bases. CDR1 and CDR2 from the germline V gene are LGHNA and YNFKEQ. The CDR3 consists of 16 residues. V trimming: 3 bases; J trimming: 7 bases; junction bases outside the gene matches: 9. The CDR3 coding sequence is TGTGCCAGCAGCCACCTAGCGGGAGAGGGATTGAATGAGCAGTTCTTC. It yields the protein CASSHLAGEGLNEQFF.

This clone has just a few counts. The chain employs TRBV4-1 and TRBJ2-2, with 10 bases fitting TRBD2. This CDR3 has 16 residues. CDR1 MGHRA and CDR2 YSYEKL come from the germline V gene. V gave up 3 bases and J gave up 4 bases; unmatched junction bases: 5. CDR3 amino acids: CASSQTGTSATGELFF. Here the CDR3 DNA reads TGCGCCAGCAGCCAGACCGGGACTAGCGCCACCGGGGAGCTGTTTTTT.

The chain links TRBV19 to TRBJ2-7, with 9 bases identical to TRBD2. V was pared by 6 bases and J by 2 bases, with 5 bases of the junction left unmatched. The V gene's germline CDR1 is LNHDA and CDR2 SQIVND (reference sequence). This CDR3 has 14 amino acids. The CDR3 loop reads CASSASGVTYEQYF. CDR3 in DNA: TGTGCCAGTAGCGCTAGCGGGGTAACCTACGAGCAGTACTTC. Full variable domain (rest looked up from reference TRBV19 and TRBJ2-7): DGGITQSPKYLFRKEGQNVTLSCEQNLNHDAMYWYRQDPGQGLRLIYYSQIVNDFQKGDIAEGYSVSREKKESFPLTVTSAQKNPTAFYLCASSASGVTYEQYFGPGTRLTVT.

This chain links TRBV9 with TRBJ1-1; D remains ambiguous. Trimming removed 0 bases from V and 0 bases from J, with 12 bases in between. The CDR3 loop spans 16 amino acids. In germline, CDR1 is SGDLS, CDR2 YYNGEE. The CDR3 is CASSVAQSSMNTEAFF. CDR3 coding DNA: TGTGCCAGCAGCGTAGCTCAGTCTTCCATGAACACTGAAGCTTTCTTT.

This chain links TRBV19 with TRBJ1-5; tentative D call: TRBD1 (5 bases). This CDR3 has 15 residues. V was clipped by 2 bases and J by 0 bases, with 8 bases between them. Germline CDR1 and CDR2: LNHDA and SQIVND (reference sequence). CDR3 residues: CASSIQGYSNQPQHF. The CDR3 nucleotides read TGTGCCAGTAGTATACAGGGTTATAGCAATCAGCCCCAGCATTTT.

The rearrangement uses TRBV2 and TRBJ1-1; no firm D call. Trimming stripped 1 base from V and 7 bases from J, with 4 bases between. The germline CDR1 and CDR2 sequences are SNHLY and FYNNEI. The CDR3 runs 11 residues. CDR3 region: CASSEGIEAFF. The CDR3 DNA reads TGTGCCAGCAGTGAAGGGATTGAAGCTTTCTTT.

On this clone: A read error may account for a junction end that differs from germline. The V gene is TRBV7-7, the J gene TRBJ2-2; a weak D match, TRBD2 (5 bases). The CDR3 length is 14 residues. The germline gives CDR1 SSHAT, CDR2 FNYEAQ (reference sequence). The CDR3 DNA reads TGTGCTAGCAGCTTCAGGACTCTTACCGGGGAGCTGTTTTTT. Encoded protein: CASSFRTLTGELFF.

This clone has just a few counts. CDR3 nucleotides: TGTGCCAGCAGTTCCGAAGAACAGGGGAGCCCTGAAGCTTTCTTT. As protein: CASSSEEQGSPEAFF. The rearrangement joins TRBV6-6 to TRBJ1-1, with 7 bases lining up with TRBD1. J was trimmed by 6 bases and V by 4 bases; bases with no gene match: 11. Germline assignment: CDR1 MNHNY and CDR2 SVGAGI (reference sequence). The length of the CDR3 is 15 residues.

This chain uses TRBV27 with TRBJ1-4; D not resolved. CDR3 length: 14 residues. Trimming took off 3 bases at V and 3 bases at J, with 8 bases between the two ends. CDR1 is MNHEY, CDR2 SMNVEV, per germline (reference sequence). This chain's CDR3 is CASSFGMANEKLFF. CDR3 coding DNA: TGTGCCAGCAGTTTTGGTATGGCTAATGAAAAACTGTTTTTT.

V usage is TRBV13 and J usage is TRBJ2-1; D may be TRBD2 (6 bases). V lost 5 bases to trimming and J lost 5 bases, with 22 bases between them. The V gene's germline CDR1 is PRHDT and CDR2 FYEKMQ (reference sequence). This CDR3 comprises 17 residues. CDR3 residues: CASSPPWSVGGDNEQFF. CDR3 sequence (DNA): TGTGCCAGCAGCCCACCGTGGAGCGTCGGGGGTGACAATGAGCAGTTCTTC.

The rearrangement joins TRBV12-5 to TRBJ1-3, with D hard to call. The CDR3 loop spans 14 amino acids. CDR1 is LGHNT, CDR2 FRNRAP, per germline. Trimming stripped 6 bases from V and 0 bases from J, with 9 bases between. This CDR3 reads CASGPGSSGNTIYF. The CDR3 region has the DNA TGTGCTAGTGGCCCTGGGAGCTCTGGAAACACCATATATTTT.

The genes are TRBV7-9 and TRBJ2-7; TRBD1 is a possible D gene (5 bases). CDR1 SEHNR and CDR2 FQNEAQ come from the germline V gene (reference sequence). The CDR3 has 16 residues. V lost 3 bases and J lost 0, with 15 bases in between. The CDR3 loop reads CASSFTSGRNSYEQYF. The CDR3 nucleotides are TGTGCCAGCAGCTTCACCTCAGGGCGCAACTCCTACGAGCAGTACTTC.

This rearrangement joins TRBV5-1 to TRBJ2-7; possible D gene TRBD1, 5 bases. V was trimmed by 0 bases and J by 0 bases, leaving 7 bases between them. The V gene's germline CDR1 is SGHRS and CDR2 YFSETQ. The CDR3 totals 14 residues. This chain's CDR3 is CASSLDRSSYEQYF. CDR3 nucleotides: TGCGCCAGCAGCTTGGACAGGTCCTCCTACGAGCAGTACTTC. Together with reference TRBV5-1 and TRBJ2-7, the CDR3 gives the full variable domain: KAGVTQTPRYLIKTRGQQVTLSCSPISGHRSVSWYQQTPGQGLQFLFEYFSETQRNKGNFPGRFSGRQFSNSRSEMNVSTLELGDSALYLCASSLDRSSYEQYFGPGTRLTVT.

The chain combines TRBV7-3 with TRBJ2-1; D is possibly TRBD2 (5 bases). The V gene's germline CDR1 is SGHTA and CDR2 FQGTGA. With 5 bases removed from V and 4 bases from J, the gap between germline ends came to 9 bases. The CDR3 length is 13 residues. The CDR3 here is CASSLWTYNEQFF. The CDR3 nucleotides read TGTGCCAGCAGCCTGTGGACTTACAATGAGCAGTTCTTC.

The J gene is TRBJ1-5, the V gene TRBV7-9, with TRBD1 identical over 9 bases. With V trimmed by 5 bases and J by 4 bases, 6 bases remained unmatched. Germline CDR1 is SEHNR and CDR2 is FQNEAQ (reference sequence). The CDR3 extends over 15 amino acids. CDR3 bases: TGTGCCAGCAGCGGACGGACAGGGGAGAATCAGCCCCAGCATTTT. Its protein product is CASSGRTGENQPQHF.